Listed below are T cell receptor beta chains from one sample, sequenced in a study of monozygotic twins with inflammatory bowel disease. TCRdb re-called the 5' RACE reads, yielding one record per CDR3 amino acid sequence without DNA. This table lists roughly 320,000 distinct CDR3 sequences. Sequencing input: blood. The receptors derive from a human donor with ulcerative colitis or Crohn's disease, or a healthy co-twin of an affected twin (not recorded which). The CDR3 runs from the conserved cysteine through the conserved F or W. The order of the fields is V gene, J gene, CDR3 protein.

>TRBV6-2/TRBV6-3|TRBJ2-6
CASRTGVGGANVLTF
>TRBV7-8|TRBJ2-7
CASSLGTAGTLPYEQYF
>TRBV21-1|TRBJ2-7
CASSKGGSHEQYF
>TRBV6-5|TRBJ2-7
CASGLATYEQYF
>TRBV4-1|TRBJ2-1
CASSQVWDRGRNEQFF
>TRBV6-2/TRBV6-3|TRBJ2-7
CASSYVAGANEQYF
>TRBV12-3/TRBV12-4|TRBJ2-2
CASTPFGTGGTGELFF
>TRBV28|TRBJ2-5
CASSSTLHLQETQYF
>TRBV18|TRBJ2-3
CASSPSARSGDTQYF
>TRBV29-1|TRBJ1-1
CSVEGAVGGTEAFF
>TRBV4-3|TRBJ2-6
CASSQDLVFGISGANVLTF
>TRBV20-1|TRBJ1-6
CSARGLSSPLHF